The rows below give T cell receptor beta chains drawn from one sample of a study of OX40 agonist ivuxolimab in advanced cancers. The assay was immunoSEQ multiplex PCR, and TCRdb's table has in-frame clones only and misses some. This sample carries 40,000 or so clones, approximately 83% of them seen once, and the ten largest clones take about 0.37%. The specimen was CD4+ or CD8+ T cells sorted from blood, collected in a trial of the OX40 agonist ivuxolimab. Receptors were obtained from an adult with an advanced solid tumor such as melanoma, head and neck, liver or kidney cancer. Both conserved end residues are part of each CDR3. The D gene is left open where the match is weak. The size field is filled for only some rows; it gives once, few, many or a size class.

D	V	size	length	J	CDR3	DNA
-	TRBV7-9	-	13	TRBJ1-1	CASLSEGNTEAFF	TGTGCCAGCTTATCCGAAGGGAACACTGAAGCTTTCTTT
-	TRBV15	-	14	TRBJ1-4	CATSRVKGNEKLFF	TGTGCCACCAGCAGGGTCAAAGGCAATGAAAAACTGTTTTTT
-	TRBV4-3	-	14	TRBJ2-1	CASSQGLGDNEQFF	TGCGCCAGCAGCCAAGGGCTGGGGGACAATGAGCAGTTCTTC
TRBD2	TRBV9	-	19	TRBJ2-3	CASSPRQGLAGGFTDTQYF	TGTGCCAGCAGCCCGAGACAGGGGCTAGCGGGAGGTTTCACAGATACGCAGTATTTT
-	TRBV6-1	-	13	TRBJ1-2	CASRMTVAYGYTF	TGTGCCAGCAGGATGACAGTAGCCTATGGCTACACCTTC
TRBD1	TRBV18	-	15	TRBJ2-1	CASSLGTGGQNEQFF	TGTGCCAGCTCACTCGGGACAGGAGGTCAAAATGAGCAGTTCTTC
TRBD1	TRBV7-6	once	15	TRBJ2-5	CASSPGTGRSETQYF	TGTGCCAGCAGCCCTGGGACAGGGAGGTCAGAGACCCAGTACTTC
-	TRBV25-1	-	13	TRBJ1-1	CASRTGVNTEAFF	TGTGCCAGCAGGACTGGGGTGAACACTGAAGCTTTCTTT
-	TRBV28	-	15	TRBJ1-4	CASTINTGLNEKLFF	TGTGCCAGCACCATTAACACCGGGCTTAATGAAAAACTGTTTTTT
TRBD2	TRBV9	-	13	TRBJ2-5	CASSPSGAETQYF	TGTGCCAGCAGCCCCAGCGGGGCGGAGACCCAGTACTTC
-	TRBV9	-	14	TRBJ2-7	CASSVDGHTYEQYF	TGTGCCAGCAGCGTAGACGGCCACACCTACGAGCAGTACTTC
TRBD1	TRBV19	-	15	TRBJ2-2	CASTLTGLNTGELFF	TGTGCCAGTACCCTGACAGGGCTGAACACCGGGGAGCTGTTTTTT
-	TRBV7-2	-	17	TRBJ1-2	CASSLDAAKDRLYGYTF	TGTGCCAGCAGCTTAGACGCAGCCAAAGACAGACTTTATGGCTACACCTTC
-	TRBV19	-	13	TRBJ1-1	CASSKGVQTEAFF	TGTGCCAGTAGTAAGGGGGTCCAGACTGAAGCTTTCTTT
TRBD2	TRBV5-6	-	15	TRBJ2-7	CASTQLAGGSYEQYF	TGTGCCAGCACCCAACTAGCGGGAGGATCCTACGAGCAGTACTTC
-	TRBV28	-	16	TRBJ1-5	CASSLIGPTSQEPQHF	TGTGCCAGCAGTTTAATCGGCCCCACCTCACAGGAGCCCCAGCATTTT
-	TRBV28	-	13	TRBJ2-7	CASISSSSYEQYF	TGTGCCAGCATTTCTAGCAGCTCCTACGAGCAGTACTTC
TRBD2	TRBV2	-	15	TRBJ2-1	CASKKESGGRGEQFF	TGTGCCAGCAAGAAGGAGAGTGGCGGGAGGGGTGAGCAGTTCTTC